This record covers a single TCR beta chain. Antigen: not known. The V end was cut by 4 bases, the J end by 1 base, with 7 bases between. The CDR3 is 13 residues long. Looked up from germline, CDR1 is SGHDN and CDR2 is FVKESK. Some clones are missing from TCRdb's copy, which holds only in-frame ones; the method was immunoSEQ multiplex PCR. The repertoire holds approximately 150,000 clones, around 90% seen once, with 5.4% in the top ten. These data are taken from a study of T cell responses to AZD1222 COVID-19 vaccine. General study points: Of spike-specific TCRs, nearly half reportedly target regions left unmutated in variants.

The TCR was taken from an adult who received the MenACWY meningococcal vaccine as a control. This sequence joins TRBV14 and TRBJ1-2, with D unresolved. Sequenced material: peripheral blood, taken 28 days after the second dose of the MenACWY control vaccine. The CDR3 DNA reads TGTGCCAGCAGCCGGATTTTTAACTATGGCTACACCTTC. Protein product: CASSRIFNYGYTF.